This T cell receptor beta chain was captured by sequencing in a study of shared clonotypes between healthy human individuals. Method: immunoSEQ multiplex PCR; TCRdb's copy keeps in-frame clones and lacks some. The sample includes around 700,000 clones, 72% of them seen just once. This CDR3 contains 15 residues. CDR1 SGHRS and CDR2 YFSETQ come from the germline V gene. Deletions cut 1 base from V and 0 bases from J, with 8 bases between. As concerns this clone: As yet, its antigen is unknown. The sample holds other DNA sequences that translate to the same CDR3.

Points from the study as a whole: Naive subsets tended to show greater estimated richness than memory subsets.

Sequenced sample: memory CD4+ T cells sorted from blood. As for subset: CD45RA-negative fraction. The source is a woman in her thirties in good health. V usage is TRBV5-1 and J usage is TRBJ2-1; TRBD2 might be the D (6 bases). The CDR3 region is CASSLTSSSYNEQFF. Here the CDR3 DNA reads TGCGCCAGCAGCTTGACTAGCAGCTCCTACAATGAGCAGTTCTTC.